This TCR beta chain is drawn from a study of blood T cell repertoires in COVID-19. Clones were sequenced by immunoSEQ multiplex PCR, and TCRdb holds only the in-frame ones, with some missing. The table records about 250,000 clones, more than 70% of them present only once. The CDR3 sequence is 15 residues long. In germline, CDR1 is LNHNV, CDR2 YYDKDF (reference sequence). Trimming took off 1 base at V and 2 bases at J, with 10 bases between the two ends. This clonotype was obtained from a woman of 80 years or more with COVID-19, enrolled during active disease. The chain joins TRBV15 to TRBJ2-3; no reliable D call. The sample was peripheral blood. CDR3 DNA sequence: TGTGCCACCAGCAGAGCCGAACTCAACACAGATACGCAGTATTTT. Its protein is CATSRAELNTDTQYF.